This T cell receptor beta chain was found in a study of blood T cell dynamics during melanoma immunotherapy. Study conclusions and caveats: Disease-control patients' PBMC repertoires became either more clonal or more diverse at W3.

This clone turned up a few times. Antigen unknown. Every bulk PBMC sample received the same 350 ng of DNA. The method was immunoSEQ multiplex PCR; TCRdb's version includes in-frame clones alone and lacks a portion of them. The sample carries about 11,000 clones, approximately 80% recorded once. CDR1 SGHAT and CDR2 FQNNGV come from the germline V gene. The CDR3 consists of 14 residues. Trimming removed 5 bases from V and 3 bases from J, with 13 bases in between. Time point given: week 3, after first cycle of checkpoint inhibitor. The sequenced sample was blood, obtained from a patient treated with checkpoint blockade. The rearrangement joins TRBV11-2 to TRBJ1-1; maybe TRBD1 (6 bases). The source of this sequence is a human donor with melanoma. This chain's CDR3 is CASSLGGGYTEAFF. CDR3 sequence (DNA): TGTGCCAGCAGCCTAGGGGGTGGGTACACTGAAGCTTTCTTT.